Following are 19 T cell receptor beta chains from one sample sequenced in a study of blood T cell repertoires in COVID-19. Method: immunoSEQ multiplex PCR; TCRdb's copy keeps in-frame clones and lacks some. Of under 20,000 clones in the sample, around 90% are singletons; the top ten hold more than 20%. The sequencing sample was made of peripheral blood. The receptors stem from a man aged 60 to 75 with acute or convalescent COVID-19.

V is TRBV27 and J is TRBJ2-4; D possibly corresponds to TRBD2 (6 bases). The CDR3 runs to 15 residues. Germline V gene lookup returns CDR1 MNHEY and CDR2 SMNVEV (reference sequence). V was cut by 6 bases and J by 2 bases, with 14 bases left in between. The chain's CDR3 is CASSGSGSSKNIQYF. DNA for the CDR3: TGTGCCAGCAGCGGTAGCGGATCCTCCAAAAACATTCAGTACTTC.

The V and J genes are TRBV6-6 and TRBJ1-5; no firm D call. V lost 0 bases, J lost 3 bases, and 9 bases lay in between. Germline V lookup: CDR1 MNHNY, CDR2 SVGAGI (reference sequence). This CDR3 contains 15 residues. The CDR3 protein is CASSYSGRYNQPQHF. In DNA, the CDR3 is TGTGCCAGCAGTTACTCGGGGAGGTACAATCAGCCCCAGCATTTT.

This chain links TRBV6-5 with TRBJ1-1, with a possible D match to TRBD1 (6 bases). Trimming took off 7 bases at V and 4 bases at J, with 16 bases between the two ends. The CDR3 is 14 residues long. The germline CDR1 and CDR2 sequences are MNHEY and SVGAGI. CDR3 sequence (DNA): TGTGCCAGCACCCCTGGGGGGGCACCCACTGAAGCTTTCTTT. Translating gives CASTPGGAPTEAFF.

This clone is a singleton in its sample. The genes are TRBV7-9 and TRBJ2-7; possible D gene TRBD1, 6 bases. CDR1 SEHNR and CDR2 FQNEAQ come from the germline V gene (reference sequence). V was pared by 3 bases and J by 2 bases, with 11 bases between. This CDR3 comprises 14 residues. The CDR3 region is CASSFSQGTYEQYF. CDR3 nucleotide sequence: TGTGCCAGCAGCTTTAGCCAGGGGACCTACGAGCAGTACTTC.

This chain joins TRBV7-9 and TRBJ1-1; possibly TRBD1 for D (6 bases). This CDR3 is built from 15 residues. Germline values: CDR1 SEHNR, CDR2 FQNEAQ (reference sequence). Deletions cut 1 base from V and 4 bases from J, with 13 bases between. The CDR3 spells CASSLDRVRGTEAFF. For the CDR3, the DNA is TGTGCCAGCAGCTTAGACAGGGTTCGTGGCACTGAAGCTTTCTTT.

CDR3 protein: CASSPKGQGFEETQYF. The DNA for the CDR3 is TGTGCCAGCAGCCCCAAGGGACAGGGGTTCGAAGAGACCCAGTACTTC. The chain has TRBV6-6 and TRBJ2-5; 10 nucleotides agree with TRBD1. Trimming removed 6 bases from V and 3 bases from J; junction bases left unmatched: 10. There are 16 residues in the CDR3. Germline lookup yields CDR1 MNHNY and CDR2 SVGAGI (reference sequence).

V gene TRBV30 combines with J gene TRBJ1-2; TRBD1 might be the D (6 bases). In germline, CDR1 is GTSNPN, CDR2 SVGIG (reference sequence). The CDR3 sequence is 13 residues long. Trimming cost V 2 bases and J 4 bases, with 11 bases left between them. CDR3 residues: CAWSRPGVYGYTF. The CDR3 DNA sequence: TGTGCCTGGAGTCGTCCAGGGGTCTATGGCTACACCTTC.

CDR3 bases: TGTGCCAGCATCAGAGTGAGGGCCGCAACTAATGAAAAACTGTTTTTT. Translating it yields CASIRVRAATNEKLFF. V is TRBV28 and J is TRBJ1-4; D remains ambiguous. V was cut by 7 bases and J by 0 bases, with 15 bases left in between. This CDR3 has 16 amino acids. The germline gives CDR1 MDHEN, CDR2 SYDVKM.

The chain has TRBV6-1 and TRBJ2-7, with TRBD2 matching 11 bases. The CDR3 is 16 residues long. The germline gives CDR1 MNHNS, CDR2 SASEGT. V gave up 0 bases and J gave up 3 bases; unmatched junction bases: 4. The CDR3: CASSEALAGANYEQYF. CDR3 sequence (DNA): TGTGCCAGCAGTGAAGCACTAGCGGGAGCTAACTACGAGCAGTACTTC.

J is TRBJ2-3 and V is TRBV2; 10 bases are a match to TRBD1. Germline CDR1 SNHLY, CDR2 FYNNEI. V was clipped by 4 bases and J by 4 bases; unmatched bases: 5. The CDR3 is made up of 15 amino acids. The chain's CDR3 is CASSGDRGEADTQYF. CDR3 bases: TGTGCCAGCAGTGGGGACAGGGGAGAGGCAGATACGCAGTATTTT.

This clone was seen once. In nucleotides, the CDR3 is TGTGCCAGCAGTTACGGACAGCAGAACACTGAAGCTTTCTTT. Translation gives CASSYGQQNTEAFF. The chain joins TRBV6-6 to TRBJ1-1; TRBD1 is a possible D gene (6 bases). Germline values: CDR1 MNHNY, CDR2 SVGAGI (reference sequence). Between the trimmed V and J ends, which lost 2 bases and 1 base, there was a span of 8 bases. This CDR3 region has 14 residues.

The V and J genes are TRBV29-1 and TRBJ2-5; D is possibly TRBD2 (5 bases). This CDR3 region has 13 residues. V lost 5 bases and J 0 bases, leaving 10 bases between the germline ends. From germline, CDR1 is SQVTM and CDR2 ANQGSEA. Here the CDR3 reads CSVSGTNQETQYF. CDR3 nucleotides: TGCAGCGTTTCGGGAACTAACCAAGAGACCCAGTACTTC.

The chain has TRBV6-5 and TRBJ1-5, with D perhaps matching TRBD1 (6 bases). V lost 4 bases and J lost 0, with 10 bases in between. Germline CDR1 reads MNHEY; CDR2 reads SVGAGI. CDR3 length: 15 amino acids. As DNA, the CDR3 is TGTGCCAGCAGTTTGACAGGACCTAGCAATCAGCCCCAGCATTTT. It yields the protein CASSLTGPSNQPQHF.

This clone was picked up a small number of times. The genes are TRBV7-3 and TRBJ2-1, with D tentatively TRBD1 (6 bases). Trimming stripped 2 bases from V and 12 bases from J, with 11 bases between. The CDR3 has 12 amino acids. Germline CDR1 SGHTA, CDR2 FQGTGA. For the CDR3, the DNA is TGTGCCAGCAGCTTACGTCCGGACAGGCAGTTCTTC. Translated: CASSLRPDRQFF.

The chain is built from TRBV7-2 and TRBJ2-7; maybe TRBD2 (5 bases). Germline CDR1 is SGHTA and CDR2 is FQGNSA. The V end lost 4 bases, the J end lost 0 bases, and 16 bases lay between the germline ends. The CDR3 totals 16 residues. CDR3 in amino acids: CASSYESGLLSYEQYF. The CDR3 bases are TGTGCCAGCAGCTACGAGAGCGGCCTGCTCTCCTACGAGCAGTACTTC. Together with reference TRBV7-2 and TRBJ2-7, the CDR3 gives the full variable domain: GAGVSQSPSNKVTEKGKDVELRCDPISGHTALYWYRQSLGQGLEFLIYFQGNSAPDKSGLPSDRFSAERTGGSVSTLTIQRTQQEDSAVYLCASSYESGLLSYEQYFGPGTRLTVT.

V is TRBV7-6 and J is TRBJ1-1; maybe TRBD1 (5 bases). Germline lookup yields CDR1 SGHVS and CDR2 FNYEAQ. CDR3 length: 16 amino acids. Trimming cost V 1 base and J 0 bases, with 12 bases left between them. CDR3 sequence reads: CASSLGGGRMNTEAFF. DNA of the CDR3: TGTGCCAGCAGCTTAGGGGGGGGGAGAATGAACACTGAAGCTTTCTTT.

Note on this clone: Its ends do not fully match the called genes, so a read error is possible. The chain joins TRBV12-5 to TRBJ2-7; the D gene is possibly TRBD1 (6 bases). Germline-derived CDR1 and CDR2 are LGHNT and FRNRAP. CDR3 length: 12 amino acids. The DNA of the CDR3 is TGTGCTAGTGGACTGACGCAGGGGACCAAAGACTTC. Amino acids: CASGLTQGTKDF. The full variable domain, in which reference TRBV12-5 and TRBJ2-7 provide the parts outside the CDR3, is DARVTQTPRHKVTEMGQEVTMRCQPILGHNTVFWYRQTMMQGLELLAYFRNRAPLDDSGMPKDRFSAEMPDATLATLKIQPSEPRDSAVYFCASGLTQGTKDFGPGTRLTVT.

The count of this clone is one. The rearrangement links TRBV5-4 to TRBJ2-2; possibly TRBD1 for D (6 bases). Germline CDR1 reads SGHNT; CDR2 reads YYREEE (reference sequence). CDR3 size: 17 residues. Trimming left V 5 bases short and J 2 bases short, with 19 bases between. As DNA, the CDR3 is TGTGCCAGCAGTGGTGGGGGCGCTTCGGGAAACACCGGGGAGCTGTTTTTT. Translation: CASSGGGASGNTGELFF.

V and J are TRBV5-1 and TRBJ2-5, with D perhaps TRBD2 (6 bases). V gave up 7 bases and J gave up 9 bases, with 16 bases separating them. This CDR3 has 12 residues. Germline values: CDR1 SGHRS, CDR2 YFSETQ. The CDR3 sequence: CASGTSLRAQYF. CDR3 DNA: TGCGCCAGCGGCACTAGCCTGAGGGCCCAGTACTTC.